The clone carrying this T cell receptor (beta chain) has at least ten counts. This entry comes from a study of T-cell reconstitution after alpha-beta-depleted transplantation in children. Germline CDR1 reads MDHEN; CDR2 reads SYDVKM. The CDR3 has 20 amino acids. V lost 4 bases to trimming and J lost 1 base; unmatched junction nucleotides: 19. It was with unique molecular identifiers that the TCRbeta library was prepared. Via MiXCR, TCRdb re-called the PCR reads, giving one row per CDR3 protein. The table records about 110,000 distinct CDR3 sequences, approximately 10% of them present only once. Here the sequenced sample was PBMCs from the stem cell graft donor, taken from the stem cell graft. The genes are TRBV28 and TRBJ2-4; 7 nucleotides match TRBD2. The clonotype originates from a human donor who donated a stem cell graft to a child with acute lymphoblastic leukemia. CDR3 nucleotides: TGTGCCAGCAGTTCTGGACTAGTAGTCGCACAAGGGTTGGCCAAAAACATTCAGTACTTC. Its translation is CASSSGLVVAQGLAKNIQYF.